The rows below give T cell receptor beta chains drawn from one sample of a study of breast tumors, draining lymph nodes, adjacent tissues. MiXCR, applied by TCRdb to the multiplex PCR reads, yields one record per CDR3 protein. The sample lists around 100,000 distinct CDR3 sequences; around 21% were seen once. The sample consisted of axillary lymph node tissue. The source is a female donor with breast cancer. Some clones in this sample may be carry-over from other donors' samples. CDR3s include the opening cysteine and the closing phenylalanine or tryptophan. The order of the fields is D gene, V gene, J gene, clone size, CDR3 DNA, CDR3 protein. A D gene is named only where the DNA matches it firmly. The size field is filled for only some rows; it gives once, few, many or a size class.

.	TRBV2	TRBJ1-4	many	TGTGCCAGCAGGCGGGCCTCGATGGGGGAGGAAAAACTGTTTTTT	CASRRASMGEEKLFF
.	TRBV5-1	TRBJ2-2	many	TGCGCCAGCAGCGCCGGTAGGGAAGTGGCCGGGGAGCTGTTTTTT	CASSAGREVAGELFF
.	TRBV6-1	TRBJ2-7	many	TGTGCCAGCAGTGAAAGGAACTCCTACGAGCAGTACTTC	CASSERNSYEQYF
TRBD1	TRBV5-1	TRBJ1-2	many	TGCGCCAGCAGCTTGGAGGACAGGGTGGGCGGCTACACCTTC	CASSLEDRVGGYTF
TRBD2	TRBV6-5	TRBJ2-3	.	TGTGCCAGCACCGTCGGACTAGCGGCCACAGATACGCAGTATTTT	CASTVGLAATDTQYF
.	TRBV4-1	TRBJ2-5	many	TGCGCCAGCAGTCAAGGTGTCCTCAGGACAATGCAAGAGACCCAGTACTTC	CASSQGVLRTMQETQYF
TRBD1	TRBV6-4	TRBJ2-2	many	TGTGCCAGCAGCCTTACAGGGGGCGCGCCCGGGGAGCTGTTTTTT	CASSLTGGAPGELFF
.	TRBV9	TRBJ1-3	many	TGTGCCAGCAGCGTAGCTACAAGGGCCTCCTCTGGAAACACCATATATTTT	CASSVATRASSGNTIYF
TRBD1	TRBV28	TRBJ2-2	.	TGTGCCAGCAGTTCCGGACAGGCCGGGGAGCTGTTTTTT	CASSSGQAGELFF
TRBD1	TRBV5-4	TRBJ2-5	.	TGTGCCTGCGGACAGGGCGACCTCCAAGAGACCCAGTACTTC	CACGQGDLQETQYF
.	TRBV11-2	TRBJ2-7	.	TGTGCCAGCAGCCCTCAGTCAGATATCTCCTACGAGCAGTACTTC	CASSPQSDISYEQYF
.	TRBV4-1	TRBJ2-7	many	TGCGCCAGCAGCCAAGAGTCCGACGAGCAGTACTTC	CASSQESDEQYF
TRBD1	TRBV6-1	TRBJ1-5	.	TGTGCCAGCAGGACGGGACAGGCGAGAAATCAGCCCCAGCATTTT	CASRTGQARNQPQHF
.	TRBV20-1	TRBJ1-4	many	TGCAGTGCCCAGGAGGGGCAGGTGGGAGAAAAACTGTTTTTT	CSAQEGQVGEKLFF
.	TRBV20-1	TRBJ2-7	many	TGCAGTGCCCGAGGGGCGGACTCCAGGGTTAGCGAGCAGTACTTC	CSARGADSRVSEQYF
TRBD1	TRBV7-9	TRBJ1-2	few	TGTGCCAGCAGCCCTGTAACGGGACAGGGGGCTGGGGGCTACACCTTC	CASSPVTGQGAGGYTF
TRBD1	TRBV27	TRBJ2-7	many	TGTGCCAGCAGCTGGGTCGGGGACAGGGTCTACGAGCAGTACTTC	CASSWVGDRVYEQYF
TRBD1	TRBV6-5	TRBJ2-2	many	TGTGCCAGCACCGACAGGGGGTACACCGGGGAGCTGTTTTTT	CASTDRGYTGELFF
.	TRBV7-8	TRBJ1-2	many	TGTGCCAGCAGCTCCCTTGCGGCGGCTAACTATGGCTACACCTTC	CASSSLAAANYGYTF
.	TRBV3-1	TRBJ1-6	many	TGTGCCAGCAGTAGGGGCAATTCACCCCTCCACTTT	CASSRGNSPLHF
TRBD1	TRBV7-9	TRBJ1-2	many	TGTGCCAGCAGCTTAGAGGGGGCGGCTGGCTACACCTTC	CASSLEGAAGYTF
.	TRBV7-8	TRBJ2-5	many	TGTGCCAGCAGCCGTGGGTTTGGGAGGCAAGAGACCCAGTACTTC	CASSRGFGRQETQYF
TRBD2	TRBV30	TRBJ2-7	once	TGTGCCTGGAGTGGAACTAGCGGGTTTAAGACCTACGAGCAGTACTTC	CAWSGTSGFKTYEQYF
.	TRBV11-3	TRBJ2-5	.	TGTGCCAGCAGCTTGGGGCTGGGGTCGGGAGAGACCCAGTACTTC	CASSLGLGSGETQYF
TRBD1	TRBV4-1	TRBJ2-7	many	TGCGCCAGCGGAGAACAACAGGGGGCACTAAACGAGCAGTACTTC	CASGEQQGALNEQYF
TRBD2	TRBV27	TRBJ2-7	many	TGTGCCAGCAGAATCTCTGCGGTAGCGGGGGCCTACGAGCAGTACTTC	CASRISAVAGAYEQYF
.	TRBV7-3	TRBJ2-3	many	TGTGCCAGCAGCTTAGAAGTCTGGGACGGCACAGATACGCAGTATTTT	CASSLEVWDGTDTQYF
.	TRBV5-1	TRBJ2-5	many	TGCGCCAGCAGCGTGGGCCAAGAGACCCAGTACTTC	CASSVGQETQYF
TRBD2	TRBV10-3	TRBJ2-3	many	TGTGCCATCAGTGGTAGCGGGGGGGACCCGATCACAGATACGCAGTATTTT	CAISGSGGDPITDTQYF
TRBD2	TRBV4-1	TRBJ2-1	few	TGCGCCAGCAGCCAAGATCGGGGCGGGGGGCCGAACAATGAGCAGTTCTTC	CASSQDRGGGPNNEQFF
TRBD1	TRBV10-3	TRBJ2-2	many	TGTGCCATCAGCCCAGGGGGCTCGTACACCGGGGAGCTGTTTTTT	CAISPGGSYTGELFF
TRBD2	TRBV7-2	TRBJ2-1	.	TGTGCCAGCAGCCCCTCGGGACTAGCGGGGAATGAGCAGTTCTTC	CASSPSGLAGNEQFF
.	TRBV2	TRBJ1-2	many	TGTGCCAGCAGTGAAGAAACGGAGTCCAGGACGGTCGGCTACACCTTC	CASSEETESRTVGYTF
.	TRBV9	TRBJ2-2	many	TGTGCCAGCAGCGTAGCTCCTACAAAGGACACCGGGGAGCTGTTTTTT	CASSVAPTKDTGELFF
TRBD1	TRBV6-5	TRBJ1-5	many	TGTGCCAGCAGGGGACAGGGGAATCAGCCCCAGCATTTT	CASRGQGNQPQHF
TRBD2	TRBV7-3	TRBJ2-1	many	TGTGCCAGCAGCCCCACCGGGGGGAACAATGAGCAGTTCTTC	CASSPTGGNNEQFF
.	TRBV6-6	TRBJ1-2	many	TGTGCCAGCAGTCCCGACAGCCCAGCCCACTATGGCTACACCTTC	CASSPDSPAHYGYTF
.	TRBV5-6	TRBJ2-1	many	TGTGCCAGCAGCCCCTCGGGGAGATCTGCCTTCCAGTTCTTC	CASSPSGRSAFQFF
.	TRBV12-3/TRBV12-4	TRBJ1-2	many	TGTGCCAGCAGTTTGGCTGGGAACTATGGCTACACCTTC	CASSLAGNYGYTF
.	TRBV28	TRBJ1-2	many	TGTGCCAGCAGTTTAGTACAGGCAAACTATGGCTACACCTTC	CASSLVQANYGYTF
.	TRBV9	TRBJ2-7	.	TGTGCCAGCAGCGTAGATCTTGGGACCTACGAGCAGTACTTC	CASSVDLGTYEQYF
TRBD1	TRBV28	TRBJ2-6	.	TGTGCCAGCAGTTCCAGACAGGGGCCCTCTGGGGCCAACGTCCTGACTTTC	CASSSRQGPSGANVLTF
.	TRBV7-9	TRBJ2-1	.	TGTGCCAGCAGCACTAGCTTCAATGAGCAGTTCTTC	CASSTSFNEQFF
.	TRBV7-9	TRBJ2-7	many	TGTGCCAGCAGCCCCCCGGGACTTACCTACGAGCAGTACTTC	CASSPPGLTYEQYF
.	TRBV20-1	TRBJ1-2	.	TGCAGTGCTAGACCGGGGGTGGGAGCTAACTATGGCTACACCTTC	CSARPGVGANYGYTF
.	TRBV2	TRBJ1-5	many	TGTGCCAGCAGTGTGGGGCGAGAAGGGCAGCCCCAGCATTTT	CASSVGREGQPQHF
TRBD2	TRBV7-9	TRBJ2-7	few	TGTGCCAGCAGCTCGGGAGGTCGGAGTCCGACCTGCGAGCAGTACTTC	CASSSGGRSPTCEQYF
TRBD2	TRBV5-1	TRBJ2-5	many	TGCGCCAGCAATGGACTAGCCCAAGAGACCCAGTACTTC	CASNGLAQETQYF
.	TRBV20-1	TRBJ2-1	many	TGCAGTGCTAGAGCTCAGGGCAGTAACAATGAGCAGTTCTTC	CSARAQGSNNEQFF
.	TRBV29-1	TRBJ1-4	many	TGCAGCGTTGATTGGGGTGAAAAACTGTTTTTT	CSVDWGEKLFF
.	TRBV6-5	TRBJ2-3	many	TGTGCCAGCAGTTACAGTGGGGGGCCCCCAGATACGCAGTATTTT	CASSYSGGPPDTQYF
TRBD2	TRBV4-1	TRBJ2-3	many	TGCGCCAGCAGCCAAGGTTCGGGAGGATGGGCAGATACGCAGTATTTT	CASSQGSGGWADTQYF
TRBD2	TRBV27	TRBJ2-7	few	TGTGCCAGCCCACAAATCGGGACTAGCGGGAGCGTCTACGAGCAGTACTTC	CASPQIGTSGSVYEQYF
TRBD1	TRBV28	TRBJ1-2	once	TGTGCCAGCAGTCTACAGGGGGCGACGGATGGCTACACCTTC	CASSLQGATDGYTF
.	TRBV20-1	TRBJ2-7	.	TGCAGTGCTAGAGCCCTTGTAGAGACAGGTACCTACGAGCAGTACTTC	CSARALVETGTYEQYF